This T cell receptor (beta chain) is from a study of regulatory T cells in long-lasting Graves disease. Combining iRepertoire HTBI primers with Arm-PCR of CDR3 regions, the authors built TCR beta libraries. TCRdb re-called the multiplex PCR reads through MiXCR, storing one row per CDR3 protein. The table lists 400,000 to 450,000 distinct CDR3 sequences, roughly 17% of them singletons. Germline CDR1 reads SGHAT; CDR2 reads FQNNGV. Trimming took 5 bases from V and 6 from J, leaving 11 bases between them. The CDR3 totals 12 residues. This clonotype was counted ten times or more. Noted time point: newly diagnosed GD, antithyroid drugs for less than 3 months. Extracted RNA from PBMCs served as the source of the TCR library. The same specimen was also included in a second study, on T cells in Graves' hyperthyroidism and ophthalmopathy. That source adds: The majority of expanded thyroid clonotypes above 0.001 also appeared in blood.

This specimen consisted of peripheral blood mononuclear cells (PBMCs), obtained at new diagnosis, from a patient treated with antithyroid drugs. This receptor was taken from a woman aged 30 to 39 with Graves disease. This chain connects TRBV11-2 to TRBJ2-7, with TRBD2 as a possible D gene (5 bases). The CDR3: CASSRAGLEQYF. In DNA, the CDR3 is TGTGCCAGCAGCCGGGCCGGACTCGAGCAGTACTTC.